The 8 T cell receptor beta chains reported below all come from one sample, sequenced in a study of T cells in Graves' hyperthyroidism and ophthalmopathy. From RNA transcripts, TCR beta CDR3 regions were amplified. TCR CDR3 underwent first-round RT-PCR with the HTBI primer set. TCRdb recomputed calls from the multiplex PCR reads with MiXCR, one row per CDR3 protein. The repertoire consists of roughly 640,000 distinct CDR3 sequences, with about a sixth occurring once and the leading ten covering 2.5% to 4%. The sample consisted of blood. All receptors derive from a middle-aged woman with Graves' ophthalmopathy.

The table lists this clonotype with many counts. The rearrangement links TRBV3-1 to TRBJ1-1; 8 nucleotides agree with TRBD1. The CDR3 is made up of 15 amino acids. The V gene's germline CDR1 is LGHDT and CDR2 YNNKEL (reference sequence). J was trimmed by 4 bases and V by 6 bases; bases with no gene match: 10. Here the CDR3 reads CASRRDPDRVTEAFF. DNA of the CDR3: TGTGCCAGCAGGCGGGACCCGGACAGGGTCACTGAAGCTTTCTTT.

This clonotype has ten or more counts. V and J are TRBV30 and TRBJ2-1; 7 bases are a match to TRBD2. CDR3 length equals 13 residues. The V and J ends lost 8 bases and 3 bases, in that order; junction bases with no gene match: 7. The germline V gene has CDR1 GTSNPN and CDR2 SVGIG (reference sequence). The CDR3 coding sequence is TGTGCCATAAATAGCGGGTACTACAATGAGCAGTTCTTC. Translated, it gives CAINSGYYNEQFF. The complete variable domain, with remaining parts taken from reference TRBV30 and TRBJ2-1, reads SQTIHQWPATLVQPVGSPLSLECTVEGTSNPNLYWYRQAAGRGLQLLFYSVGIGQISSEVPQNLSASRPQDRQFILSSKKLLLSDSGFYLCAINSGYYNEQFFGPGTRLTVL.

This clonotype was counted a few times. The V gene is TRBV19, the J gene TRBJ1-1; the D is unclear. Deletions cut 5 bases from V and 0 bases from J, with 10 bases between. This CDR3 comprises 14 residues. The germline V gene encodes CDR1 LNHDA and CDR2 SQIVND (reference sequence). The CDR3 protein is CASSDFRVNTEAFF. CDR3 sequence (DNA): TGTGCCAGTAGTGACTTTAGGGTGAACACTGAAGCTTTCTTT.

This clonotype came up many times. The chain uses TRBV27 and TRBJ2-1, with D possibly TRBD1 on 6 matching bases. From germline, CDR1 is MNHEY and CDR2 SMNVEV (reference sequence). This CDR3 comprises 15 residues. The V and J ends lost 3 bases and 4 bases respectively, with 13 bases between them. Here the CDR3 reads CASSFWGPPYNEQFF. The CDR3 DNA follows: TGTGCCAGCAGTTTCTGGGGGCCCCCGTACAATGAGCAGTTCTTC.

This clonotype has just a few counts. The CDR3 loop is CASGGEVTPTDTQYF. Written as DNA, the CDR3 is TGTGCCAGTGGGGGGGAGGTGACTCCCACAGATACGCAGTATTTT. The chain recombines TRBV19 with TRBJ2-3; 7 nucleotides line up with TRBD2. CDR3 length: 15 amino acids. The J segment lost 2 bases and the V segment lost 8 bases, leaving 10 bases of the junction unmatched. CDR1 LNHDA and CDR2 SQIVND come from the germline V gene (reference sequence).

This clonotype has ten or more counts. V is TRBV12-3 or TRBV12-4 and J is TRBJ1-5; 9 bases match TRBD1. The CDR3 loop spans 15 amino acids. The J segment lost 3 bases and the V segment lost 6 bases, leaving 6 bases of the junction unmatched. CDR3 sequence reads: CASRTGTGNNQPQHF. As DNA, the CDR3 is TGTGCCAGCAGGACCGGGACAGGGAACAATCAGCCCCAGCATTTT.

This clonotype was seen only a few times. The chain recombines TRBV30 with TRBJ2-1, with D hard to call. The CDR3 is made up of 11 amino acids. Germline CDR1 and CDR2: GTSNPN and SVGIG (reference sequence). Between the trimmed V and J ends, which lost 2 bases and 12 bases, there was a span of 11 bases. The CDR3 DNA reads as TGTGCCTGGAGTCTCTCTAAGGGGCAGTTCTTC. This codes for CAWSLSKGQFF.

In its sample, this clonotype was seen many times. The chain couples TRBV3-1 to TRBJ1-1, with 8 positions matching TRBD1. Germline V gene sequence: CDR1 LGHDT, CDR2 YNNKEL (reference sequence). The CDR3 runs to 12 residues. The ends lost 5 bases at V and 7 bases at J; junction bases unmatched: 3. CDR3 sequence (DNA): TGTGCCAGCAGCAGACAGGGGAATGAAGCTTTCTTT. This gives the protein CASSRQGNEAFF. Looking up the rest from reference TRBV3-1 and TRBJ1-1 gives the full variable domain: DTAVSQTPKYLVTQMGNDKSIKCEQNLGHDTMYWYKQDSKKFLKIMFSYNNKELIINETVPNRFSPKSPDKAHLNLHINSLELGDSAVYFCASSRQGNEAFFGQGTRLTVV.